This TCR beta chain was identified during a study (dated by TCRdb to the mid-2010s). The protocol used for the library was RT-PCR. The sequencing machine was an Illumina MiSeq. Using fastp trimming at Q25 and MiXCR clonotype assembly, TCRdb reanalyzed the public sequencing data and kept in-frame beta chains. Rows are combined by CDR3 protein, so each entry shows the most common genes and DNA. The table for this sample lists hundreds of thousands of distinct CDR3 sequences; 12% to 15% of them were counted only once. Together, the top ten hold 3% to 4.5% of the sample. Trimming leaves V shorter by 6 bases and J shorter by 10 bases, with the junction holding 9 bases beyond the gene matches. Via the germline V gene, CDR1 is MDHEN and CDR2 SYDVKM. Inclusive of the bounding cysteine and phenylalanine, the CDR3 is 14 residues long. The DNA shown is the 42-base CDR3, in frame from base 1. Regarding this clonotype: What antigen it recognizes has not been identified. No base quality information exists; no much larger clone differs at one position.

This receptor was obtained from a female donor in good health, serving as a healthy control. The rearranged chain carries TRBV28 and TRBJ2-1; 10 central bases correspond to TRBD2. Specimen: memory CD4+ T cells from blood. For the CDR3, the sequence is CASSRASGSREQFF. DNA sequence: TGTGCCAGCAGCCGGGCTAGCGGGAGCCGCGAGCAGTTCTTC.